Described below is a single TCR beta chain sequence and its context. CDR3 length: 14 residues. V was trimmed by 7 bases and J by 0 bases, leaving 11 bases between them. Germline V gene data show CDR1 as SGHKS and CDR2 as YYEKEE (reference sequence). This entry belongs to a study of control samples from healthy donors and cancer patients. Sequencing was performed with immunoSEQ multiplex PCR; in TCRdb, only in-frame clones are kept and a portion is missing. The sample shows around 63,000 clones, about 87% of them seen only once. The V call is TRBV5-5, the J call TRBJ2-1; TRBD1 or TRBD2 may be the D gene (5 bases each). This clonotype was obtained from a woman aged 45-60 years with head and neck cancer. Sequences were obtained from PBMCs. The CDR3 sequence: CASVKGSSYNEQFF. The CDR3 DNA follows: TGTGCCAGCGTAAAGGGGAGCTCCTACAATGAGCAGTTCTTC.